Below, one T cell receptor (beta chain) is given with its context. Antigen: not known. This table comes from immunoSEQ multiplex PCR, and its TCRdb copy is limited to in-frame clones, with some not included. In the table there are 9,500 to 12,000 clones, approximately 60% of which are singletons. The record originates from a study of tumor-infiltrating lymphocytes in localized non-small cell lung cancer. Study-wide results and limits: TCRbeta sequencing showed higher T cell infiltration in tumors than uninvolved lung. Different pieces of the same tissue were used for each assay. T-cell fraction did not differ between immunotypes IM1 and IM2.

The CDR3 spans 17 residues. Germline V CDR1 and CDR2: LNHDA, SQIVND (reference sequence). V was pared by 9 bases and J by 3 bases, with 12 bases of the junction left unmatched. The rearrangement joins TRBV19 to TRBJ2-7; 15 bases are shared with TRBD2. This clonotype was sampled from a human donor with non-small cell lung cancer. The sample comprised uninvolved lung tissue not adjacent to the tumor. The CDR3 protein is CARDRGLAGGQIYEQYF. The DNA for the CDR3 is TGTGCCAGGGACCGGGGACTAGCGGGGGGTCAAATCTACGAGCAGTACTTC.